This passage covers 25 T cell receptor beta chains from one sample sequenced in a study of cytomegalovirus exposure and HLA in healthy donors. TCRdb's copy holds only in-frame clones and misses some; the assay was immunoSEQ multiplex PCR. The profile shows 150,000 to 200,000 clones, approximately 85% of them singletons. The specimen was PBMCs. All receptors come from a woman younger than 35 in good health and CMV-seronegative.

This sequence joins TRBV4-2 and TRBJ2-5, with 8 nucleotides matching TRBD2. The CDR3 loop spans 16 amino acids. Unmatched junction bases numbered 9, after V lost 4 bases and J lost 2 bases. CDR1 is LGHNA, CDR2 YNFKEQ, per germline. The CDR3 loop reads CASSPSSGGAQETQYF. The CDR3 bases are TGTGCCAGCAGCCCTAGCTCGGGGGGGGCTCAAGAGACCCAGTACTTC.

The V and J genes are TRBV30 and TRBJ1-1; 9 bases fit TRBD1. This CDR3 has 14 residues. With V trimmed by 5 bases and J by 4 bases, 8 bases remained unmatched. Germline assignment: CDR1 GTSNPN and CDR2 SVGIG (reference sequence). The CDR3 DNA reads as TGTGCCTGGGCCCGAGGACAGGGGATCACTGAAGCTTTCTTT. This encodes CAWARGQGITEAFF.

The gene calls are TRBV7-2 and TRBJ2-7; TRBD1 agrees at 10 bases. CDR1 SGHTA and CDR2 FQGNSA come from the germline V gene. V was pared by 2 bases and J by 3 bases, with 10 bases of the junction left unmatched. This CDR3 comprises 17 residues. The CDR3 nucleotides are TGTGCCAGCAGCTTAAACCCCGGGACAGGGGCTCTCTACGAGCAGTACTTC. Amino acids: CASSLNPGTGALYEQYF.

This chain uses TRBV6-5 with TRBJ1-1, with D maybe TRBD1 (5 bases). Between the trimmed V and J ends, which lost 4 bases and 4 bases, there was a span of 13 bases. Per germline, CDR1 MNHEY and CDR2 SVGAGI. The CDR3 length is 14 residues. The chain's CDR3 is CASSSLQGGTEAFF. The CDR3 nucleotides read TGTGCCAGCAGTTCCCTCCAGGGTGGCACTGAAGCTTTCTTT.

The chain recombines TRBV25-1 with TRBJ1-2; 10 positions match TRBD1. The CDR3 runs 15 residues. The germline gives CDR1 MGHDK, CDR2 SYGVNS. The V segment lost 2 bases and the J segment 7 bases; nucleotides outside the gene matches: 7. For the CDR3, the DNA is TGTGCCAGCAGTGAAGAGGGACAGGGGAGGGTTGGCTACACCTTC. Translated: CASSEEGQGRVGYTF.

V and J are TRBV6-6 and TRBJ2-1; D not resolved. Trimming pared 4 bases from V and 7 bases from J, leaving 14 bases between. The CDR3 spans 14 residues. Looked up from germline, CDR1 is MNHNY and CDR2 is SVGAGI (reference sequence). This CDR3 reads CASSSFERSNEQFF. The CDR3 coding sequence is TGTGCCAGCAGTTCGTTCGAGCGATCAAATGAGCAGTTCTTC.

Only a few counts were recorded for this clone. The chain combines TRBV7-9 with TRBJ2-5, with 13 nucleotides matching TRBD2. The CDR3 has 14 amino acids. Germline loops: CDR1 SEHNR, CDR2 FQNEAQ (reference sequence). The V and J ends lost 7 bases and 5 bases, in that order; junction bases with no gene match: 4. CDR3 protein: CASMRTSGGETQYF. For the CDR3, the DNA is TGTGCCAGCATGAGGACTAGCGGGGGTGAGACCCAGTACTTC.

The chain couples TRBV30 to TRBJ2-5; 8 bases line up with TRBD1. Germline-derived CDR1 and CDR2 are GTSNPN and SVGIG (reference sequence). The CDR3 spans 13 residues. J gave up 4 bases and V 5 bases, and 6 bases lay outside the gene matches. The CDR3 nucleotides read TGTGCCTGGGGCCCAGGGGGCAGAGAGACCCAGTACTTC. It is translated as CAWGPGGRETQYF.

The chain uses TRBV30 and TRBJ1-2, with D perhaps matching TRBD1 (6 bases). The length of the CDR3 is 16 residues. V lost 3 bases and J 2 bases, leaving 19 bases between the germline ends. CDR1 and CDR2 from the germline V gene are GTSNPN and SVGIG (reference sequence). CDR3 sequence reads: CAWRKIDRRMNYGYTF. The CDR3, as DNA: TGTGCCTGGAGGAAAATTGACAGGAGAATGAACTATGGCTACACCTTC.

The chain has TRBV4-2 and TRBJ1-2; D might be TRBD1 (5 bases). This CDR3 has 17 amino acids. The germline V gene encodes CDR1 LGHNA and CDR2 YNFKEQ. V was cut by 0 bases and J by 0 bases, with 14 bases left in between. CDR3 in amino acids: CASSQEATRTTNYGYTF. CDR3 nucleotide sequence: TGTGCCAGCAGCCAAGAAGCGACCAGGACAACTAACTATGGCTACACCTTC.

This rearrangement joins TRBV13 to TRBJ2-7; 7 bases are a match to TRBD1. CDR1 and CDR2 (germline): PRHDT, FYEKMQ (reference sequence). The length of the CDR3 is 15 residues. V shed 5 bases and J 0 bases; nucleotides not matched to a gene: 7. Here the CDR3 DNA reads TGTGCCAGCAGCGCCGGACAGGACGTCTCCTACGAGCAGTACTTC. Translating gives CASSAGQDVSYEQYF.

This chain uses TRBV4-2 with TRBJ2-7, with D possibly being TRBD2 (7 bases). Between the trimmed V and J ends, which lost 3 bases and 2 bases, there was a span of 14 bases. The CDR3 loop spans 15 amino acids. Germline loops: CDR1 LGHNA, CDR2 YNFKEQ. CDR3 coding DNA: TGTGCCAGCAGCCACGTCAGGGGAGGGACCTACGAGCAGTACTTC. Its translation is CASSHVRGGTYEQYF.

This clone was counted a single time. This chain joins TRBV27 and TRBJ1-1; 11 bases line up with TRBD1. V dropped 6 bases and J dropped 5; count of bases not matched to a gene: 8. The V gene's germline CDR1 is MNHEY and CDR2 SMNVEV (reference sequence). This CDR3 spans 15 amino acids. The CDR3 DNA reads TGTGCCAGCAGCCGGAGGGACAGGGGGAGGACTGAAGCTTTCTTT. Encoded protein: CASSRRDRGRTEAFF.

This chain uses TRBV5-6 with TRBJ1-1; 9 nucleotides line up with TRBD1. Germline CDR1 is SGHDT and CDR2 is YYEEEE. There are 14 residues in the CDR3. V trimming: 4 bases; J trimming: 11 bases; junction bases outside the gene matches: 12. The DNA of the CDR3 is TGTGCCAGCAGCCTCGGACAGGGGAGTTTGAGGGCTTTCTTT. Translated: CASSLGQGSLRAFF.

This chain connects TRBV7-2 to TRBJ1-2, with 7 bases identical to TRBD1. With 1 base clipped from V and 4 bases from J, the junction kept 6 bases outside the gene matches. The CDR3 covers 15 residues. Germline CDR1 SGHTA, CDR2 FQGNSA. The CDR3 protein is CASSLVDRASYGYTF. The CDR3 bases are TGTGCCAGCAGCTTAGTCGACAGGGCCTCCTATGGCTACACCTTC.

This sequence joins TRBV5-1 and TRBJ2-1; D might be TRBD2 (5 bases). Germline V gene lookup returns CDR1 SGHRS and CDR2 YFSETQ. The ends were cut back, 0 bases at V and 5 bases at J, with 6 bases in the middle. The CDR3 is made up of 13 amino acids. The CDR3 bases are TGCGCCAGCAGCTTGGACGGGAACAATGAGCAGTTCTTC. It codes for CASSLDGNNEQFF. The variable domain in full, with the rest retrieved from reference TRBV5-1 and TRBJ2-1, is KAGVTQTPRYLIKTRGQQVTLSCSPISGHRSVSWYQQTPGQGLQFLFEYFSETQRNKGNFPGRFSGRQFSNSRSEMNVSTLELGDSALYLCASSLDGNNEQFFGPGTRLTVL.

The chain couples TRBV5-8 to TRBJ2-3; TRBD2 matches 8 bases. The CDR3 is 14 residues long. The germline gives CDR1 SGHTS, CDR2 YDEGEE. J gave up 6 bases and V 5 bases, and 8 bases lay outside the gene matches. The CDR3 loop is CASSRAGEGDTQYF. The CDR3 nucleotides are TGTGCCAGCAGTAGAGCGGGGGAGGGGGATACGCAGTATTTT.

V usage is TRBV19 and J usage is TRBJ1-4; D remains unclear. Deletions cut 0 bases from V and 8 bases from J, with 7 bases between. Looked up from germline, CDR1 is LNHDA and CDR2 is SQIVND (reference sequence). The CDR3 has 13 residues. Here the CDR3 DNA reads TGTGCCAGTAGTATAGACCTCCTAGAAAAACTGTTTTTT. Translated: CASSIDLLEKLFF.

The chain uses TRBV5-8 and TRBJ1-2; D call uncertain. Germline CDR1 and CDR2: SGHTS and YDEGEE. The V and J ends lost 4 bases and 5 bases respectively, with 21 bases between them. The CDR3 covers 16 residues. The CDR3 loop is CASSTRSAGGLYGYTF. As DNA, the CDR3 is TGTGCCAGCAGCACCAGGTCGGCGGGAGGCCTTTATGGCTACACCTTC.

This clone was picked up one time. This chain uses TRBV7-8 with TRBJ2-1; the match to TRBD2 covers 12 bases. The CDR3 runs to 15 residues. CDR1 is SGHVS, CDR2 FQNEAQ, per germline. V dropped 3 bases and J dropped 7; count of bases not matched to a gene: 4. The CDR3 region has the DNA TGTGCCAGCAGCTTCCTAGCGGGAGGGCAAAATGAGCAGTTCTTC. Its translation: CASSFLAGGQNEQFF. Full variable domain (remainder filled in from reference TRBV7-8 and TRBJ2-1): GAGVSQSPRYKVAKRGQDVALRCDPISGHVSLFWYQQALGQGPEFLTYFQNEAQLDKSGLPSDRFFAERPEGSVSTLKIQRTQQEDSAVYLCASSFLAGGQNEQFFGPGTRLTVL.

The chain carries TRBV4-1 and TRBJ1-2, with D maybe TRBD1 (5 bases). Germline V CDR1 and CDR2: MGHRA, YSYEKL. The V gene lost 0 bases and the J gene lost 3 bases, with 14 bases spanning the gap. The CDR3 runs to 16 residues. The CDR3 DNA reads TGCGCCAGCAGCCAAGATGGAGGGGTCGACTACTATGGCTACACCTTC. Translated, it gives CASSQDGGVDYYGYTF.

This chain joins TRBV25-1 and TRBJ2-5, with unresolved D. The germline V gene encodes CDR1 MGHDK and CDR2 SYGVNS. Trimming pared 4 bases from V and 5 bases from J, leaving 8 bases between. The CDR3 contains 12 residues. The CDR3 is CASSGSRETQYF. DNA of the CDR3: TGTGCCAGCAGTGGGTCGCGGGAGACCCAGTACTTC.

This clone was recorded only once. The chain uses TRBV5-1 and TRBJ2-2; the match to TRBD2 covers 14 bases. The CDR3 runs to 16 residues. Germline values: CDR1 SGHRS, CDR2 YFSETQ. J lost 6 bases, V lost 4 bases, and 5 bases had no gene match. The CDR3 here is CASSLRLAGGAGELFF. The CDR3 DNA is TGCGCCAGCAGCCTGAGACTAGCGGGAGGGGCCGGGGAGCTGTTTTTT.

The DNA for the CDR3 is TGTGCCAGTCGTTTAGACAGGGGGCGACCAACGGTCAATCAGCCCCAGCATTTT. It codes for CASRLDRGRPTVNQPQHF. The chain is built from TRBV19 and TRBJ1-5; 10 bases map to TRBD1. Germline assignment: CDR1 LNHDA and CDR2 SQIVND (reference sequence). J lost 3 bases, V lost 8 bases, and 16 bases had no gene match. This CDR3 comprises 18 residues.

The rearrangement links TRBV4-1 to TRBJ2-3; 9 bases map to TRBD2. The CDR3 sequence is 17 residues long. The V gene's germline CDR1 is MGHRA and CDR2 YSYEKL. The ends lost 2 bases at V and 1 base at J; junction bases unmatched: 7. The CDR3 region has the DNA TGCGCCAGCAGCCAAAATGGCGCTAGCGGGGGCACAGATACGCAGTATTTT. Protein: CASSQNGASGGTDTQYF.